This entry concerns a single TCR beta chain. The V segment lost 1 base and the J segment 7 bases; nucleotides outside the gene matches: 3. This CDR3 has 15 amino acids. The germline V gene has CDR1 LGHNA and CDR2 YNFKEQ. Per the study methods: Quantification of nucleated cells was approximated via reference gene primer amplification. The data were produced by immunoSEQ multiplex PCR, yet TCRdb's version contains in-frame clones alone and is incomplete. D and trimming come from the DNA, and the V and J calls and clone size come from that table. The sample contains tens of thousands of clones, roughly nine tenths of which appear only once. The data are from a study of blood T cell repertoires in COVID-19. About the research overall: Specimens from acute and convalescent COVID-19 originated in the United States, Italy and Spain. PBMCs, B-cell-depleted T cells, or T cells were the source of the cDNA or gDNA that made up the material.

This chain connects TRBV4-2 to TRBJ2-2; TRBD1 agrees at 10 bases. The origin of this receptor is a man older than 75 with acute or convalescent COVID-19. Input material: peripheral blood. The CDR3 bases are TGTGCCAGCAGCCAAGGGGACAGGGGCGACGGGGAGCTGTTTTTT. Protein: CASSQGDRGDGELFF.